What follows are 21 T cell receptor beta chains derived from one specimen sequenced in a study of identical twins. A single record per CDR3 protein comes from TCRdb applying MiXCR to the 5' RACE reads. The sample records roughly 190,000 distinct CDR3 sequences, roughly 15% being singletons. In addition, the sample was reused for a study of T cells expressing NK-cell markers.

Sequenced sample: CD8+ T cells sorted from blood. The receptor source for this set is a woman between 18 and 29 years old in good health.

This chain links TRBV7-3 with TRBJ2-3; 10 nucleotides line up with TRBD2. Germline-derived CDR1 and CDR2 are SGHTA and FQGTGA. V dropped 5 bases and J dropped 2; count of bases not matched to a gene: 7. The CDR3 is 16 residues long. The CDR3 DNA follows: TGTGCCAGCAGCCCCTTAGCGGGGGGTATCACAGATACGCAGTATTTT. It yields the protein CASSPLAGGITDTQYF.

This clonotype was counted a few times. The CDR3, as DNA: TGTGCCAGCAGCCACGGGGGGAGCTCCTACGAGCAGTACTTC. It encodes CASSHGGSSYEQYF. The chain employs TRBV12-3 or TRBV12-4 and TRBJ2-7; 7 positions agree with TRBD2. The CDR3 totals 14 residues. The J segment lost 0 bases and the V segment lost 6 bases, leaving 5 bases of the junction unmatched.

The table lists this clonotype with a few counts. The V call is TRBV5-5, the J call TRBJ2-7; D perhaps matches TRBD1 (5 bases). Trimming took off 1 base at V and 2 bases at J, with 7 bases between the two ends. Per the germline V gene, CDR1 is SGHKS and CDR2 is YYEKEE (reference sequence). CDR3 length: 13 amino acids. This CDR3 reads CASSLRTTYEQYF. CDR3 coding DNA: TGTGCCAGCAGCTTGAGGACAACCTACGAGCAGTACTTC.

The V gene is TRBV12-3 or TRBV12-4, the J gene TRBJ2-7, with D hard to call. V was shortened by 6 bases and J by 5 bases, with 14 bases between the two germline ends. The CDR3 consists of 13 residues. CDR3 sequence reads: CASSPRRVDEQYF. The CDR3 DNA sequence: TGTGCCAGCAGCCCACGCCGTGTCGACGAGCAGTACTTC.

This chain connects TRBV9 to TRBJ1-3; D is unresolved. CDR1 and CDR2 from the germline V gene are SGDLS and YYNGEE. This CDR3 contains 15 residues. The V end was cut by 0 bases, the J end by 0 bases, with 7 bases between. The CDR3 sequence is CASSVVEGSGNTIYF. In DNA, the CDR3 is TGTGCCAGCAGCGTAGTTGAAGGCTCTGGAAACACCATATATTTT.

This chain uses TRBV6-1 with TRBJ1-1, with a tentative D call TRBD1 (5 bases). The CDR3 sequence is 14 residues long. V lost 6 bases to trimming and J lost 0 bases, with 11 bases between them. The V gene's germline CDR1 is MNHNS and CDR2 SASEGT. CDR3 loop: CASREGSVNTEAFF. The CDR3 DNA is TGTGCCAGCAGGGAGGGGTCGGTGAACACTGAAGCTTTCTTT.

The rearrangement uses TRBV10-3 and TRBJ2-1; 7 bases are a match to TRBD2. There are 15 residues in the CDR3. Germline CDR1 is ENHRY and CDR2 is SYGVKD. The trim removed 3 bases at V and 9 bases at J, leaving 11 bases unmatched. The CDR3 reads CAISEERGPRGEQFF. The CDR3 coding sequence is TGTGCCATCAGTGAAGAGCGGGGACCCCGCGGTGAGCAGTTCTTC.

The V call is TRBV29-1, the J call TRBJ2-3; 7 bases agree with TRBD1. The length of the CDR3 is 14 residues. Germline-derived CDR1 and CDR2 are SQVTM and ANQGSEA. Losses at the gene ends were 5 bases for V and 2 bases for J; bases not matched to a gene: 7. The CDR3 reads CSVWTGMITDTQYF. For the CDR3, the DNA is TGCAGCGTTTGGACAGGCATGATCACAGATACGCAGTATTTT.

This clonotype has only a few counts. The chain employs TRBV7-8 and TRBJ2-3, with TRBD2 matching 8 bases. Germline CDR1 reads SGHVS; CDR2 reads FQNEAQ. CDR3 length: 17 amino acids. V lost 0 bases to trimming and J lost 1 base; unmatched junction nucleotides: 6. CDR3 amino acids: CASSLALSAGGTDTQYF. The DNA for the CDR3 is TGTGCCAGCAGCTTAGCGCTGTCAGCGGGAGGCACAGATACGCAGTATTTT.

This chain joins TRBV6-2 or TRBV6-3 and TRBJ2-1; 11 bases align to TRBD2. The CDR3 is made up of 15 amino acids. CDR1 and CDR2 from the germline V gene are MNHEY and SVGEGT. The V segment lost 4 bases and the J segment 7 bases; nucleotides outside the gene matches: 6. CDR3 amino acids: CASSLIAGGRNEQFF. The CDR3 coding sequence is TGTGCCAGCAGTTTGATAGCGGGAGGGAGGAATGAGCAGTTCTTC.

This chain links TRBV7-8 with TRBJ2-3; no clear D gene. CDR1 and CDR2 from the germline V gene are SGHVS and FQNEAQ. The CDR3 has 13 amino acids. V lost 10 bases to trimming and J lost 1 base, with 12 bases between them. The CDR3 region is CATLGPGTDTQYF. The CDR3 coding sequence is TGTGCCACCCTCGGGCCCGGCACAGATACGCAGTATTTT.

This chain links TRBV20-1 with TRBJ2-1; D is uncertain. The CDR3 spans 16 residues. V lost 0 bases, J lost 2 bases, and 14 bases lay in between. Germline V gives CDR1 DFQATT, CDR2 SNEGSKA (reference sequence). The CDR3 is CSARDSFGTAYNEQFF. As DNA, the CDR3 is TGCAGTGCTAGAGATAGCTTTGGAACTGCCTACAATGAGCAGTTCTTC.

V usage is TRBV7-9 and J usage is TRBJ2-7, with D perhaps matching TRBD2 (5 bases). Per the germline V gene, CDR1 is SEHNR and CDR2 is FQNEAQ (reference sequence). Trimming left V 5 bases short and J 7 bases short, with 15 bases between. The CDR3 has 13 amino acids. As DNA, the CDR3 is TGTGCCAGCAGCCCTGGAGGCCTACGAGAGCAGTACTTC. Its translation: CASSPGGLREQYF. The complete variable domain, with remaining parts taken from reference TRBV7-9 and TRBJ2-7, reads DTGVSQNPRHKITKRGQNVTFRCDPISEHNRLYWYRQTLGQGPEFLTYFQNEAQLEKSRLLSDRFSAERPKGSFSTLEIQRTEQGDSAMYLCASSPGGLREQYFGPGTRLTVT.

This clonotype was picked up a small number of times. V is TRBV7-6 and J is TRBJ2-1, with D possibly being TRBD1 (6 bases). CDR1 and CDR2 from the germline V gene are SGHVS and FNYEAQ. V was shortened by 6 bases and J by 7 bases, with 19 bases between the two germline ends. The CDR3 contains 15 residues. CDR3 protein: CASRSAGVDQNEQFF. CDR3 DNA sequence: TGTGCCAGCAGAAGTGCAGGGGTGGACCAGAATGAGCAGTTCTTC.

This clonotype occurred a few times. The chain combines TRBV6-5 with TRBJ2-1; D remains ambiguous. The germline gives CDR1 MNHEY, CDR2 SVGAGI. Trimming removed 6 bases from V and 7 bases from J, with 7 bases in between. This CDR3 is built from 11 residues. The CDR3 here is CASRTRNEQFF. DNA for the CDR3: TGTGCCAGCAGAACAAGGAATGAGCAGTTCTTC.

This clonotype was recorded a few times. This chain connects TRBV29-1 to TRBJ2-1, with a possible D match to TRBD2 (5 bases). The germline CDR1 and CDR2 sequences are SQVTM and ANQGSEA. CDR3 length: 13 amino acids. Trimming took 4 bases from V and 1 from J, leaving 8 bases between them. The CDR3 coding sequence is TGCAGCGTTGCTAGCCCTTCCTACAATGAGCAGTTCTTC. It codes for CSVASPSYNEQFF.

In its sample, this clonotype was seen many times. The chain recombines TRBV12-3 or TRBV12-4 with TRBJ1-1; D is unresolved. This CDR3 comprises 12 residues. Trimming shortened V by 3 bases and J by 4 bases, and 6 bases separated the two germline ends. Here the CDR3 DNA reads TGTGCCAGCAGTTTCATCCTCACTGAAGCTTTCTTT. Encoded protein: CASSFILTEAFF.

This clonotype was seen a handful of times. J is TRBJ2-7 and V is TRBV13; D possibly matches TRBD1 or TRBD2 (6 bases each). This CDR3 is 14 amino acids long. Trimming pared 0 bases from V and 5 bases from J, leaving 11 bases between. Germline V gene data show CDR1 as PRHDT and CDR2 as FYEKMQ (reference sequence). The CDR3 reads CASSLGRGVHEQYF. The CDR3 region has the DNA TGTGCCAGCAGCTTAGGAAGGGGGGTCCACGAGCAGTACTTC.

This clonotype was seen a handful of times. The gene calls are TRBV12-3 or TRBV12-4 and TRBJ2-1; the match to TRBD2 covers 7 bases. CDR3 length: 14 amino acids. V lost 5 bases to trimming and J lost 9 bases; unmatched junction nucleotides: 10. The chain's CDR3 is CASSHSGGDAEQFF. The CDR3 DNA reads TGTGCCAGCAGTCATAGTGGGGGGGATGCTGAGCAGTTCTTC.

This clonotype was counted only a few times. CDR3 nucleotide sequence: TGTGCCAGCAGTTTAAGTAGATCCTACGAGCAGTACTTC. Translation gives CASSLSRSYEQYF. The chain employs TRBV27 and TRBJ2-7; D is uncertain. Germline assignment: CDR1 MNHEY and CDR2 SMNVEV (reference sequence). The germline V and J ends were trimmed by 2 bases and 1 base, with 6 bases remaining between them. This CDR3 contains 13 residues.

The chain links TRBV28 to TRBJ2-7, with a possible D match to TRBD1 (7 bases). This CDR3 region has 16 residues. CDR1 is MDHEN, CDR2 SYDVKM, per germline. Trimming removed 0 bases from V and 2 bases from J, with 14 bases in between. CDR3: CASSLWRQGGPYEQYF. In DNA, the CDR3 is TGTGCCAGCAGTTTATGGCGACAGGGAGGACCCTACGAGCAGTACTTC.